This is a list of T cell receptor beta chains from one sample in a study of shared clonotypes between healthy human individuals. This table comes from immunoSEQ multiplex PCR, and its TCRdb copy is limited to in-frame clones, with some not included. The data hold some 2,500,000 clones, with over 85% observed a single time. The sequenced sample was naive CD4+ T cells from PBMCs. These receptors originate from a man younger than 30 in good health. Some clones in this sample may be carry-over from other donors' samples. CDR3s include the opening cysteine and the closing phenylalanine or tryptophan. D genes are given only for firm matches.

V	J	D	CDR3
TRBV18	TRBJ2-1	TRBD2	CASSSLYSLAGGPNEQFF
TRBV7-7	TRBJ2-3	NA	CASSLGTSTDTQYF
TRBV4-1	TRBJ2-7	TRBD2	CASSQVAGLASYEQYF
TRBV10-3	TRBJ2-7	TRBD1	CAISGGTGPYEQYF
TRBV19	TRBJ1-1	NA	CASTDRPTEAFF
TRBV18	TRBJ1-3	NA	CASSPSPVGNGNTIYF
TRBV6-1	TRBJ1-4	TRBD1	CASTDPGQGLVNEKLFF
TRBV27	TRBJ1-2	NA	CASSPAGVYGYTF
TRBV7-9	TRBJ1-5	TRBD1	CASSLGGQGANGNQPQHF
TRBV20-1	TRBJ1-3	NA	CSAEIGNTIYF
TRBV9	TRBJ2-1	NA	CASSLRGSPTYNEQFF
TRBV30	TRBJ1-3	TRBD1	CAWSGRQGRNTIYF
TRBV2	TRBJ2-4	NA	CASSGENIQYF
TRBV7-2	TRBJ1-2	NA	CASSLDRSREGGYTF
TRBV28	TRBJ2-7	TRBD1	CASRQGIRQGRSYEQYF
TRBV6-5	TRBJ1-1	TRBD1	CASSYSRTGNTEAFF
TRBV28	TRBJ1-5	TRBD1	CASSYRTGTRPQHF
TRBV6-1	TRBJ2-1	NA	CASSESPGVYNEQFF
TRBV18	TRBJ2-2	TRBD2	CASSPTSGSTSGELFF
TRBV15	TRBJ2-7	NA	CATSRTLSGEQYF
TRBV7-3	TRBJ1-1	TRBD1	CASSFKTGVRNTEAFF
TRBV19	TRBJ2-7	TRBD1	CASNRQGSSYEQYF
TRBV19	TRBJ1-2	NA	CASSIVSGRNYGYTF
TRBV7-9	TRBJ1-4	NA	CASSLTVTNEKLFF
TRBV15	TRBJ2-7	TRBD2	CATSRGASGRAREQYF